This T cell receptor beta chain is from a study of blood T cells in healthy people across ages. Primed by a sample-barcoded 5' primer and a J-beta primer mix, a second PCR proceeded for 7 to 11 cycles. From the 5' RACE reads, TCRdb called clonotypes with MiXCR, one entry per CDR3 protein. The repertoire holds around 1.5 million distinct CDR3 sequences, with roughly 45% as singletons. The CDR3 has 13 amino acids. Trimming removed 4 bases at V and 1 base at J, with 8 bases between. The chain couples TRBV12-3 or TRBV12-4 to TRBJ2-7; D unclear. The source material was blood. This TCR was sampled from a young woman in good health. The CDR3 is CASSSAESYEQYF. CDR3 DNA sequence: TGTGCCAGCAGTTCAGCAGAGTCCTACGAGCAGTACTTC.